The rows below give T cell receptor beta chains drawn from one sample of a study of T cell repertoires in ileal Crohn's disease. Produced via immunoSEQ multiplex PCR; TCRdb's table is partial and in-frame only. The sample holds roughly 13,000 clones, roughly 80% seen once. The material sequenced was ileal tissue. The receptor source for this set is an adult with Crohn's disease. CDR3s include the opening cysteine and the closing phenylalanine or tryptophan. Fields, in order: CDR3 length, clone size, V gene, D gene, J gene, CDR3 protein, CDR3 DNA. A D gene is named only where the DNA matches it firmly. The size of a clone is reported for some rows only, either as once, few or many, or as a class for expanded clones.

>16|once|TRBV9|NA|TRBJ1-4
CASSVGALLSNEKLFF
TGTGCCAGCAGCGTGGGGGCCCTCCTTTCTAATGAAAAACTGTTTTTT
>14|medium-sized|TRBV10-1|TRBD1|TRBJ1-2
CASRGTDPNYGYTF
TGCGCCAGCAGGGGGACAGATCCGAACTATGGCTACACCTTC
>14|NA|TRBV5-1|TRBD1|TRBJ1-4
CASSQQGAREKLFF
TGCGCCAGCAGCCAACAGGGGGCGCGTGAAAAACTGTTTTTT
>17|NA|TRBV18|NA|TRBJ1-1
CASSPPAPRDWGTEAFF
TGTGCCAGCTCACCACCGGCGCCGAGGGACTGGGGAACTGAAGCTTTCTTT
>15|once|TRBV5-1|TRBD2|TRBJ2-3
CASSLTGGPRDTQYF
TGCGCCAGCAGCTTGACGGGGGGTCCCCGAGATACGCAGTATTTT
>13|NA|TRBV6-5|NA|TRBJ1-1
CASRRQRGTEAFF
TGTGCCAGCAGAAGACAGAGAGGCACTGAAGCTTTCTTT
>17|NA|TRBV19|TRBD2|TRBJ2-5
CASSGTSGGGFAETQYF
TGTGCCAGTAGTGGGACTAGCGGGGGGGGATTTGCAGAGACCCAGTACTTC
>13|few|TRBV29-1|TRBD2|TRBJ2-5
CSVEGGGAGTQYF
TGCAGCGTTGAGGGCGGGGGGGCCGGGACCCAGTACTTC
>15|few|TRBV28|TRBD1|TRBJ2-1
CASSRHGQGYNEQFF
TGTGCCAGCAGTCGGCATGGACAGGGGTACAATGAGCAGTTCTTC
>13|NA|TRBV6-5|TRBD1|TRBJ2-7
CASRQGSNYEQYF
TGTGCCAGCAGACAGGGGTCGAACTACGAGCAGTACTTC
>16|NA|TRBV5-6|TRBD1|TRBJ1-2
CASSLALQGRTYGYTF
TGTGCCAGCAGCTTAGCCCTACAGGGGAGAACCTATGGCTACACCTTC
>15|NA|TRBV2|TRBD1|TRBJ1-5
CASSADRGYGQPQHF
TGTGCCAGCAGTGCCGACAGGGGTTACGGTCAGCCCCAGCATTTT
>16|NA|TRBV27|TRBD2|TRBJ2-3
CASSSLAGGRTDTQYF
TGTGCCAGCAGTTCCCTAGCGGGAGGGCGAACAGATACGCAGTATTTT
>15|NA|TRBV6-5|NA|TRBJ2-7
CASSYSNQPLGEQYF
TGTGCCAGCAGTTACTCGAACCAGCCTCTCGGGGAGCAGTACTTC
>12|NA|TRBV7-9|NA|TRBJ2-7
CASSRTDYEQYF
TGTGCCAGCAGCCGGACAGACTACGAGCAGTACTTC
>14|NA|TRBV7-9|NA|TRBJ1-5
CASSLSSSNQPQHF
TGTGCCAGCAGCTTATCCAGTAGCAATCAGCCCCAGCATTTT
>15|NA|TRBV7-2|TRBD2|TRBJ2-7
CASSSNNGGAYEQYF
TGTGCCAGCAGCTCCAATAACGGGGGGGCCTACGAGCAGTACTTC
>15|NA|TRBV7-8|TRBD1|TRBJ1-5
CASSILGTGVRPQHF
TGTGCCAGCAGCATTCTTGGGACAGGGGTCCGGCCCCAGCATTTT
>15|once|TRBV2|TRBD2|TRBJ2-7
CASGRGAGALGEQYF
TGTGCCAGCGGGCGGGGGGCAGGAGCCCTTGGCGAGCAGTACTTC
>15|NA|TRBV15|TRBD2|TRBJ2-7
CATSREAGAGYEQYF
TGTGCCACCAGCAGAGAGGCGGGAGCGGGTTACGAGCAGTACTTC
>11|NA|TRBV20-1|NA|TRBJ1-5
CSARTGTTQHF
TGCAGTGCTAGGACAGGCACGACCCAGCATTTT
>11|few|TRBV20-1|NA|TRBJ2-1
CSAPTPYQQFF
TGCAGTGCCCCTACCCCATACCAGCAGTTCTTC